This T cell receptor beta chain derives from a study of T cell changes during pregnancy in multiple sclerosis. The protocol was immunoSEQ multiplex PCR, while the TCRdb copy is restricted to in-frame clones and leaves out a portion. The sample has 59,000 or so clones; 80% to 95% are singletons. The germline V gene encodes CDR1 ENHRY and CDR2 SYGVKD. Losses at the gene ends were 3 bases for V and 4 bases for J; bases not matched to a gene: 4. The CDR3 totals 14 residues. The chain employs TRBV10-3 and TRBJ1-2, with 8 bases identical to TRBD1. The source material was peripheral blood, sampled in the third trimester of pregnancy. The clonotype comes from a female donor in good health, enrolled as a control in a pregnancy study. CDR3 region: CAISEEGQVYGYTF. As DNA, the CDR3 is TGTGCCATCAGTGAAGAGGGACAGGTCTATGGCTACACCTTC.